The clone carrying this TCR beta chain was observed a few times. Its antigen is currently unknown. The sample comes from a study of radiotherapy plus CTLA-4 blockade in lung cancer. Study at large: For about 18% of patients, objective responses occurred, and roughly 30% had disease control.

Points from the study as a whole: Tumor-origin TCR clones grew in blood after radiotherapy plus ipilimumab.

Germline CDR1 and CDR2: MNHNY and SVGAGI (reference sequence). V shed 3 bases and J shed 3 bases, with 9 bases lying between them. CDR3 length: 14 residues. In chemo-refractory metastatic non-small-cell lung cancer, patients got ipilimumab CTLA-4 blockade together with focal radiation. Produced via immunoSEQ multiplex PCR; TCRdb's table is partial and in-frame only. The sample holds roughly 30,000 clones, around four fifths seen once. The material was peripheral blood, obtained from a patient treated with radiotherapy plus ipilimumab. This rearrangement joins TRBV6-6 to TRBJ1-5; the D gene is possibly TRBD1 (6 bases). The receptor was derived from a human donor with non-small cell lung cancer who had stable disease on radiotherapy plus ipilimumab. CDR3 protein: CASSYGGANQPQHF. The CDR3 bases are TGTGCCAGCAGTTATGGGGGGGCCAATCAGCCCCAGCATTTT.